This TCR beta chain stems from a study of T cell changes during pregnancy in multiple sclerosis. V was pared by 0 bases and J by 4 bases, with 7 bases of the junction left unmatched. This CDR3 is 15 amino acids long. Germline V gene lookup returns CDR1 SGHRS and CDR2 YFSETQ. The assay was immunoSEQ multiplex PCR, and TCRdb's table has in-frame clones only and misses some. Of roughly 83,000 clones listed, approximately 91% are singletons. This sequence joins TRBV5-1 and TRBJ2-7; 7 nucleotides agree with TRBD1. This TCR came from a female donor in good health, serving as a control in a pregnancy study. Some clones in this sample may be carry-over from other donors' samples. The sequencing used PBMCs, collected in the first trimester of pregnancy. The CDR3 DNA sequence: TGCGCCAGCAGCTTGGACCCGGGACAGATATACGAGCAGTACTTC. Encoded protein: CASSLDPGQIYEQYF.